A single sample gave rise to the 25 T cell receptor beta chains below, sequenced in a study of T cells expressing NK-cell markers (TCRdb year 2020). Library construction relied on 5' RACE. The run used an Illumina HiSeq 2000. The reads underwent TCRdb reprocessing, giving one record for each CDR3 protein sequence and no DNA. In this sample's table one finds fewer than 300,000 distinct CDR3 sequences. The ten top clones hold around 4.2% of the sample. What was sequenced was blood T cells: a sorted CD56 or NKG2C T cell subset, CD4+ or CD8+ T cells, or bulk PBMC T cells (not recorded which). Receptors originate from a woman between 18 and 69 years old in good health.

The CDR3 sequence is CASSVQGGKGGTEAFF. The chain employs TRBV6-4 and TRBJ1-1; with no DNA, the TCRdb D assignment of TRBD1 cannot be verified. The germline CDR1 and CDR2 sequences are MRHNA and SNTAGT. This CDR3 is built from 16 residues.

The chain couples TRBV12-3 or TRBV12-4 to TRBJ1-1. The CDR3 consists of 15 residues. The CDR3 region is CASSLELRLNTEAFF.

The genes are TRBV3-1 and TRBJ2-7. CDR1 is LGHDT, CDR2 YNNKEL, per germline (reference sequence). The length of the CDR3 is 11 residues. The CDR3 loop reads CASSQVYEQYF.

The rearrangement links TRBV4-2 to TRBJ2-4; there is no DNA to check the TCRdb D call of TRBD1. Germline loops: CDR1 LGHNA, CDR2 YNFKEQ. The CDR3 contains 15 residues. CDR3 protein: CASSQEGTVRNIQYF.

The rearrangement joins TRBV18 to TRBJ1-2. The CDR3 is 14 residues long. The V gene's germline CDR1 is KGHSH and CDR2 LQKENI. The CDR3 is CASMPRTDNYGYTF.

The CDR3 protein is CATSRDRVAGEGETQYF. The chain recombines TRBV15 with TRBJ2-5; TCRdb's D call of TRBD2 is untestable without DNA. CDR3 size: 17 residues. Per germline, CDR1 LNHNV and CDR2 YYDKDF (reference sequence).

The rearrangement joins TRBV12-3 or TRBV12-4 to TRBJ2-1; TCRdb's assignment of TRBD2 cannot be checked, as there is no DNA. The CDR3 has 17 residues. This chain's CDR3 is CASSFAPGGSGRNEQFF.

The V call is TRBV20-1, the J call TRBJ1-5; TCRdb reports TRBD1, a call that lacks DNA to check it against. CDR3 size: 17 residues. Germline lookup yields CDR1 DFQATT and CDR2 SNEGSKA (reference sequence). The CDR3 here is CSARDSQGARSNQPQHF.

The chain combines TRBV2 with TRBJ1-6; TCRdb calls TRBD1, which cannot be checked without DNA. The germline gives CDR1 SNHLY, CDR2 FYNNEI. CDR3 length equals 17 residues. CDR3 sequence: CASSGDTRVSYNSPLHF.

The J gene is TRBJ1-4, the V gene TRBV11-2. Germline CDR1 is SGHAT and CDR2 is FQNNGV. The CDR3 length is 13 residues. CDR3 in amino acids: CASSFGVDEKLFF.

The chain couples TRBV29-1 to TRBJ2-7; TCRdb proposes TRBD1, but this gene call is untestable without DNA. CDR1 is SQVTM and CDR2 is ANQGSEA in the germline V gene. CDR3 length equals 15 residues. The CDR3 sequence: CSVRDHGINFYEQYF.

The CDR3 region is CASSGSTETVYEQYF. The chain carries TRBV11-2 and TRBJ2-7; checking the TCRdb D call of TRBD1 is not possible without DNA. Germline V CDR1 and CDR2: SGHAT, FQNNGV. The CDR3 totals 15 residues.

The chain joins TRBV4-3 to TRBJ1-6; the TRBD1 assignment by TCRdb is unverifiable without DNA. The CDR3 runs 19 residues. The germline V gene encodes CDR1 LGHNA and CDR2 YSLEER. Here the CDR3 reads CASSQGPGVGSSYNSPLHF.

CDR3 loop: CANRRDRVTNEQFF. This chain links TRBV2 with TRBJ2-1; TCRdb calls TRBD1, which cannot be checked without DNA. There are 14 residues in the CDR3. The germline CDR1 and CDR2 sequences are SNHLY and FYNNEI.

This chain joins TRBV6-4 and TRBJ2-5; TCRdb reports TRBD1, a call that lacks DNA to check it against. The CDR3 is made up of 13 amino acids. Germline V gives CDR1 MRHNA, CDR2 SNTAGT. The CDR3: CASSSRTGETQYF.

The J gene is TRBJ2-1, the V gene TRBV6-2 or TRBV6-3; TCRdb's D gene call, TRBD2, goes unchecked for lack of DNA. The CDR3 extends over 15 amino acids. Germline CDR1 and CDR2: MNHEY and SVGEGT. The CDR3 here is CASKRAVTLYNEQFF.

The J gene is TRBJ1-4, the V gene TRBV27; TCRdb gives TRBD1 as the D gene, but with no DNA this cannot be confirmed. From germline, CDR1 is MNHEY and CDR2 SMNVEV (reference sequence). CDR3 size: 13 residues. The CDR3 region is CASSRGLGEKLFF.

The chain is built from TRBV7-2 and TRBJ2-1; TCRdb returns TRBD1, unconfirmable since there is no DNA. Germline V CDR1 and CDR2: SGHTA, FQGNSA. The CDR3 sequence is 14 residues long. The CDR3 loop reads CASSLAGGLNEQFF.

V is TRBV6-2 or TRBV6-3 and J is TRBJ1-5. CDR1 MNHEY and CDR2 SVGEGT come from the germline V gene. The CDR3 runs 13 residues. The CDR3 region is CASSSWRNQPQHF.

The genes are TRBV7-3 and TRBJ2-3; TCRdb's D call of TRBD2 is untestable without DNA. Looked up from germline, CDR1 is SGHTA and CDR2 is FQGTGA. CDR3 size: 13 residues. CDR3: CASGLREGDTQYF.

CDR3 residues: CASRPTARYEQFF. The chain carries TRBV14 and TRBJ2-1; TCRdb proposes TRBD1, but this gene call is untestable without DNA. The V gene's germline CDR1 is SGHDN and CDR2 FVKESK. The CDR3 length is 13 residues.

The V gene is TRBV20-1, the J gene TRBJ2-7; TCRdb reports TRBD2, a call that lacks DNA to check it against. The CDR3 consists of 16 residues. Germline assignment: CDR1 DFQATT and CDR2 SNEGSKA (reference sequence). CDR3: CSAYGTSSPSSYEQYF.

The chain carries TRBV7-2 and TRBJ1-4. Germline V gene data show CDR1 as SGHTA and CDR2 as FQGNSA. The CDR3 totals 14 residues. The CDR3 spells CASSLGRHDEKLFF.

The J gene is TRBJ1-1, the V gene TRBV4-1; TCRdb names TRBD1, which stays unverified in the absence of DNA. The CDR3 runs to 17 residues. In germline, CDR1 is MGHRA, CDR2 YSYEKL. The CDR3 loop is CASSQDLGAGVNTEAFF.

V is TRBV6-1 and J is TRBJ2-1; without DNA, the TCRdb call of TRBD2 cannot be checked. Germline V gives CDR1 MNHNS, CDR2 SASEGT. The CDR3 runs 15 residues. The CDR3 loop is CASNQAGGTYNEQFF.